This is a list of T cell receptor beta chains from one sample in a study of T cells in Graves' hyperthyroidism and ophthalmopathy. From the multiplex PCR reads, TCRdb called clonotypes with MiXCR, one entry per CDR3 protein. Here the sample spans 750,000 to 950,000 distinct CDR3 sequences, around 39% being singletons. The sequencing input was blood. These receptors came from a man aged 18 to 35 with Graves' hyperthyroidism. CDR3s leave out the opening cysteine and the closing phenylalanine or tryptophan. The order of the fields is V gene, J gene, CDR3 protein.

v_gene: TRBV7-6; j_gene: TRBJ2-2; CDR3aa: ASSLLAGSGTGELF
v_gene: TRBV15; j_gene: TRBJ1-5; CDR3aa: ATSRDRGPNQPQH
v_gene: TRBV20-1; j_gene: TRBJ2-5; CDR3aa: SATPGGLRQETQY
v_gene: TRBV20-1; j_gene: TRBJ1-6; CDR3aa: SAPGQYNSPLH
v_gene: TRBV5-1; j_gene: TRBJ1-6; CDR3aa: ASSWSGQGDSPLH
v_gene: TRBV7-9; j_gene: TRBJ1-1; CDR3aa: ASRSGGMNTEAF
v_gene: TRBV15; j_gene: TRBJ1-5; CDR3aa: ALSHSNQPQH
v_gene: TRBV6-4; j_gene: TRBJ1-5; CDR3aa: ASSDHSTGGSNQPQH
v_gene: TRBV6-5; j_gene: TRBJ2-7; CDR3aa: ASNEQGPYEQY
v_gene: TRBV7-2; j_gene: TRBJ2-7; CDR3aa: ASSTRQRSSYEQY
v_gene: TRBV7-9; j_gene: TRBJ1-3; CDR3aa: ASSGNRGPYSGNTIY
v_gene: TRBV5-1; j_gene: TRBJ1-4; CDR3aa: ASSQRLKVEKLF
v_gene: TRBV7-9; j_gene: TRBJ1-5; CDR3aa: ASSWGTGGNQPQH
v_gene: TRBV29-1; j_gene: TRBJ2-7; CDR3aa: SVDQGGREQY
v_gene: TRBV29-1; j_gene: TRBJ1-1; CDR3aa: SVARTGDTEAF
v_gene: TRBV2; j_gene: TRBJ1-1; CDR3aa: ASRSGKSPKSTEAF
v_gene: TRBV7-8; j_gene: TRBJ2-5; CDR3aa: ASSPPFGAGETQY
v_gene: TRBV20-1; j_gene: TRBJ2-5; CDR3aa: SASLKIQETQY
v_gene: TRBV11-2; j_gene: TRBJ2-5; CDR3aa: ASSPQGSAKTQY
v_gene: TRBV19; j_gene: TRBJ1-1; CDR3aa: ASSRRVRYTEAF
v_gene: TRBV2; j_gene: TRBJ2-7; CDR3aa: ASSEAGRPRYEQY
v_gene: TRBV5-8; j_gene: TRBJ2-5; CDR3aa: ASSSQLQETQY
v_gene: TRBV6-5; j_gene: TRBJ2-7; CDR3aa: ASSDTGTLLYEQY
v_gene: TRBV5-4; j_gene: TRBJ2-5; CDR3aa: ASSPRQGEAETQY
v_gene: TRBV10-2; j_gene: TRBJ1-3; CDR3aa: ASLGGADTIY
v_gene: TRBV11-2; j_gene: TRBJ1-1; CDR3aa: ASSQDVTRTAFEAF
v_gene: TRBV7-9; j_gene: TRBJ2-7; CDR3aa: ASSLRGNGNEQY
v_gene: TRBV7-9; j_gene: TRBJ2-7; CDR3aa: ASSFELPPYEQY
v_gene: TRBV15; j_gene: TRBJ2-5; CDR3aa: ATSEGQGLGETQY
v_gene: TRBV4-1; j_gene: TRBJ1-1; CDR3aa: ASSKDAVNTEAF
v_gene: TRBV2; j_gene: TRBJ1-1; CDR3aa: ATQGKGDTEAF
v_gene: TRBV19; j_gene: TRBJ2-2; CDR3aa: ASTPRGGNTGELF
v_gene: TRBV6-6; j_gene: .; CDR3aa: ASSFSSGRALEQY